This T cell receptor (beta chain) was identified in a study of T cell changes during pregnancy in multiple sclerosis. This CDR3 spans 14 amino acids. V shed 9 bases and J 4 bases; nucleotides not matched to a gene: 9. The V gene's germline CDR1 is MNHNS and CDR2 SASEGT. Sequencing was performed with immunoSEQ multiplex PCR; in TCRdb, only in-frame clones are kept and a portion is missing. The data show 30,000 to 35,000 clones, about 89% seen once. The receptor comes from a female donor with multiple sclerosis, enrolled in a pregnancy study. The chain links TRBV6-1 to TRBJ1-2, with 9 bases aligning to TRBD1. Sequencing used CD8+ T cells from peripheral blood mononuclear cells, obtained before pregnancy. The CDR3: CASSAGTGSYGYTF. The CDR3 DNA reads as TGTGCCAGTTCCGCCGGGACAGGGAGCTATGGCTACACCTTC.